This paragraph reports one T cell receptor (beta chain). Extraction of RNA preceded its reverse transcription into cDNA, which served as the sequencing template. This table comes from immunoSEQ multiplex PCR, and its TCRdb copy is limited to in-frame clones, with some not included. The table has roughly 100,000 clones, around 60% seen once. The germline V gene encodes CDR1 SEHNR and CDR2 FQNEAQ (reference sequence). Deletions cut 5 bases from V and 4 bases from J, with 8 bases between. The CDR3 spans 13 residues. As to treatment: oral pan-JAK inhibitor, 5-10 mg twice daily. These data belong to a study of CD8+ T cells in alopecia areata.

The TCR originated in a human donor with alopecia areata. The specimen was CD8+ T cells sorted from blood, collected at approximately week 56, from a patient treated with tofacitinib. V is TRBV7-9 and J is TRBJ2-2; D is ambiguous. The chain's CDR3 is CASSPVTTGELFF. CDR3 nucleotides: TGTGCCAGCAGCCCAGTCACCACCGGGGAGCTGTTTTTT.